One T cell receptor beta chain is described in this entry. This clone has only a few counts. What antigen it recognizes has not been identified. Nothing much larger sits one base from this clone, and base qualities are not available. Libraries were built with the immunoSEQ multiplex PCR assay. The table was pulled from immuneACCESS by TCRdb, which kept in-frame rearrangements only. Such tables lose some clones; where checked, under half of the loss comes from unresolved V genes, and the rest has no known cause. The sample records some 30,000 clones, roughly four fifths of which are singletons. About 14% of the sample rests with the top ten. The study evaluated CTLA-4 blockade (ipilimumab) given together with focal radiation therapy in patients who had chemo-refractory metastatic non-small-cell lung cancer. The data were obtained in a study of radiotherapy plus CTLA-4 blockade in lung cancer (dated by TCRdb to 2016 to 2019). Regarding the complete study: Among the enrolled patients, about 19% had an objective response, and about 30% reached disease control. Results the study describes overall, beyond this receptor: After treatment with radiotherapy and ipilimumab, TCR clones that originated in tumors expanded in peripheral blood. Early dynamic changes in blood T cell clones, together with increased serum interferon-beta after radiation, were reported as the strongest predictors of response.

The CDR3 starts with the cysteine, ends with the phenylalanine, and has 17 residues. The only DNA kept is the CDR3, 51 bases in frame from the first base. CDR1 LNHDA and CDR2 SQIVND are derived from the germline V gene (reference sequence). The germline ends are 14 bases apart after V is trimmed by 3 bases and J by 2 bases. The source of this sequence is a human donor with non-small cell lung cancer that progressed on radiotherapy plus ipilimumab. The rearrangement joined TRBV19 to TRBJ2-6, with no reliable assignment of the D segment. The sequencing used peripheral blood, collected from a patient treated with radiotherapy plus ipilimumab. The CDR3 corresponds to CASSIGIRFPGANVLTF. DNA sequence: TGTGCCAGTAGTATTGGCATCAGATTCCCTGGGGCCAACGTCCTGACTTTC.